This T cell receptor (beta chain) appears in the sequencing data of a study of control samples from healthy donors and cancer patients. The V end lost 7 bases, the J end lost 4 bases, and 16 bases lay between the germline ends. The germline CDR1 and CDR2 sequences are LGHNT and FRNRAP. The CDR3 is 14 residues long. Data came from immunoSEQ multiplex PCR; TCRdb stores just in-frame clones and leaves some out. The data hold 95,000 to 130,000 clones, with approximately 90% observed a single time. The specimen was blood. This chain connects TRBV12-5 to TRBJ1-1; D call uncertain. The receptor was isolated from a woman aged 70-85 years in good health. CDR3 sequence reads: CASAITGVGTEAFF. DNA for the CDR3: TGTGCTAGTGCCATTACCGGGGTAGGCACTGAAGCTTTCTTT.